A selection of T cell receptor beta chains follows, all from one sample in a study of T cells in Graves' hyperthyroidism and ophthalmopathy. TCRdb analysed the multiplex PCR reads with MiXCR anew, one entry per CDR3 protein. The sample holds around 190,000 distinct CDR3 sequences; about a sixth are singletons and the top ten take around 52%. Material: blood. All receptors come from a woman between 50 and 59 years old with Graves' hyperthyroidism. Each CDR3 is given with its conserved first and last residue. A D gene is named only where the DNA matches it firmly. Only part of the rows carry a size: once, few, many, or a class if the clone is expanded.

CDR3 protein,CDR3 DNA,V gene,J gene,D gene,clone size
CASRGRAQETQYF,TGTGCCAGCAGGGGCAGAGCCCAAGAGACCCAGTACTTC,TRBV2,TRBJ2-5,-,many
CASSQDSSSYNEQFF,TGTGCCAGCAGTCAGGACTCGAGCTCCTACAATGAGCAGTTCTTC,TRBV6-1,TRBJ2-1,-,many
CASSLGQGPFEQYF,TGCGCCAGCAGCTTGGGGCAGGGTCCCTTCGAGCAGTACTTC,TRBV5-1,TRBJ2-7,-,many
CASTPGTGAYEQYF,TGTGCCAGTACCCCCGGGACAGGGGCCTACGAGCAGTACTTC,TRBV19,TRBJ2-7,TRBD1,-
CSAIGVRSRSEQYF,TGCAGTGCTATCGGAGTTCGTAGTAGGAGCGAGCAGTACTTC,TRBV20-1,TRBJ2-7,-,few
CASSISGPDTEAFF,TGTGCCAGTAGTATCTCCGGACCCGACACTGAAGCTTTCTTT,TRBV19,TRBJ1-1,-,-
CASSVRLGYDEQFF,TGTGCCAGCAGCGTACGGCTAGGGTATGATGAGCAGTTCTTC,TRBV9,TRBJ2-1,-,-
CASSLGQAGNTIYF,TGTGCCAGCAGCTTAGGACAGGCTGGAAACACCATATATTTT,TRBV7-9,TRBJ1-3,-,many
CASSEGPRSTF,TGTGCCAGCAGTGAGGGCCCGAGGAGCACCTTC,TRBV12-3/TRBV12-4,TRBJ1-2,-,many
CSARDISYEQCF,TGCAGCGCTAGGGACATCTCCTACGAGCAGTGCTTC,TRBV29-1,TRBJ2-7,-,-
CASSEPDTQYF,TGTGCCAGCAGTGAGCCAGATACGCAGTATTTT,TRBV25-1,TRBJ2-3,-,-
CAIRTSGRSPYNEQFF,TGTGCCATTCGAACTAGCGGGAGGAGTCCCTACAATGAGCAGTTCTTC,TRBV10-3,TRBJ2-1,TRBD2,-
CSARDTGLALEQFF,TGCAGTGCTAGAGATACCGGACTAGCACTCGAGCAGTTCTTC,TRBV20-1,TRBJ2-1,TRBD2,many
CAGKTGVGTEAFF,TGTGCCGGAAAGACAGGGGTAGGGACTGAAGCTTTCTTT,TRBV30,TRBJ1-1,TRBD1,many
CASSLEGGQNYNEQFF,TGTGCCAGCAGCTTGGAGGGGGGACAGAACTACAATGAGCAGTTCTTC,TRBV5-8,TRBJ2-1,-,many
CATKRGATGANVLTF,TGTGCCACAAAACGGGGGGCAACTGGGGCCAACGTCCTGACTTTC,TRBV19,TRBJ2-6,-,-
CATQTGGQETQYF,TGTGCCACCCAAACGGGAGGGCAAGAGACCCAGTACTTC,TRBV11-2,TRBJ2-5,TRBD2,many
CASGLVGTRNTEAFF,TGTGCTAGTGGTTTGGTGGGGACAAGGAACACTGAAGCTTTCTTT,TRBV12-5,TRBJ1-1,-,many
CAISEEGRSDQPQHF,TGTGCCATCAGTGAGGAAGGACGGTCCGATCAGCCCCAGCATTTT,TRBV10-3,TRBJ1-5,-,few
CASSQVYGYTF,TGTGCCAGCAGTCAGGTATATGGCTACACCTTC,TRBV28,TRBJ1-2,-,many
CASRGQDIRTDTQYF,TGTGCCAGCAGAGGACAGGATATTCGCACAGATACGCAGTATTTT,TRBV12-3/TRBV12-4,TRBJ2-3,TRBD1,few
CASSYRASSEAFF,TGTGCCAGCAGTTACAGGGCAAGCTCTGAAGCTTTCTTT,TRBV2,TRBJ1-1,-,-
CSAPPDWTSVNNEQFF,TGCAGTGCGCCCCCCGACTGGACTAGCGTAAACAATGAGCAGTTCTTC,TRBV20-1,TRBJ2-1,TRBD2,many
CASSRGGGAYEQYF,TGTGCCAGCAGCCGGGGCGGGGGGGCCTACGAGCAGTACTTC,TRBV5-4,TRBJ2-7,TRBD2,many